These T cell receptor beta chains were read from a single sample in a study of CD8 T cells in Susac syndrome. MiXCR, run by TCRdb on the immunoSEQ multiplex PCR reads, gives a single entry per CDR3 protein. The top ten clones hold over 0.12% of a sample with about 120,000 distinct CDR3 sequences, roughly 95% of them seen once. Source material: CD4+ T cells from PBMCs. These receptors came from a human donor with Susac syndrome. The CDR3 runs from the conserved cysteine through the conserved F or W. The D gene is left open where the match is weak. Clone size appears in some rows only: once, few, many, or a class for an expanded clone.

V gene	clone size	J gene	D gene	CDR3 protein	CDR3 DNA
TRBV4-2	-	TRBJ2-7	-	CASSQESAYEQYF	TGTGCCAGCAGCCAAGAATCAGCCTACGAGCAGTACTTC
TRBV29-1	-	TRBJ2-5	TRBD1	CSVSGGAGTQYF	TGCAGCGTTTCAGGGGGCGCAGGGACCCAGTACTTC
TRBV25-1	-	TRBJ1-1	-	CARAIPPPEQVNTEAFF	TGTGCCAGAGCAATCCCCCCTCCCGAGCAGGTGAACACTGAAGCTTTCTTT
TRBV18	-	TRBJ2-5	-	CASSPPAGETQYF	TGTGCCAGCTCACCACCTGCAGGAGAGACCCAGTACTTC
TRBV28	-	TRBJ1-1	-	CASRSGTLNTEAFF	TGTGCCAGCAGGAGCGGCACCCTGAACACTGAAGCTTTCTTT
TRBV20-1	-	TRBJ2-5	-	CSAWDGETQYF	TGCAGTGCGTGGGACGGAGAGACCCAGTACTTC
TRBV20-1	-	TRBJ1-2	-	CSARERGRDGYTF	TGCAGTGCTAGAGAGCGGGGAAGGGATGGCTACACCTTC
TRBV7-9	-	TRBJ2-1	TRBD2	CASSRRSTSGSPGEQFF	TGTGCCAGCAGCCGACGTTCGACTAGCGGGAGTCCGGGGGAGCAGTTCTTC
TRBV29-1	-	TRBJ1-5	TRBD1	CSVGQGYNQPQHF	TGCAGCGTTGGACAGGGTTACAATCAGCCCCAGCATTTT
TRBV29-1	-	TRBJ1-5	TRBD1	CSVAEGQNQPQHF	TGCAGCGTTGCCGAGGGACAGAATCAGCCCCAGCATTTT
TRBV7-7	-	TRBJ2-5	-	CASSLGRGKETQYF	TGTGCTAGCAGCTTGGGCCGAGGGAAAGAGACCCAGTACTTC
TRBV5-1	-	TRBJ2-7	TRBD1	CASSLPGQGGNEQYF	TGCGCCAGCAGCTTACCGGGACAGGGTGGAAACGAGCAGTACTTC
TRBV6-2/TRBV6-3	-	TRBJ1-5	TRBD1	CASSMTGGWPQHF	TGTGCCAGCAGTATGACAGGGGGTTGGCCCCAGCATTTT
TRBV24-1	-	TRBJ2-7	TRBD1	CATSDSGQGPYSYEQYF	TGTGCCACCAGTGACTCGGGACAGGGGCCATACTCCTACGAGCAGTACTTC
TRBV19	-	TRBJ2-3	-	CASSSGSTDTQYF	TGTGCCAGTAGTAGCGGAAGCACAGATACGCAGTATTTT
TRBV5-6	few	TRBJ2-7	-	CASSPRGDEQYF	TGTGCCAGCAGTCCCCGTGGAGACGAGCAGTACTTC
TRBV24-1	-	TRBJ2-1	TRBD2	CATSDLSGSRNEQFF	TGTGCCACCAGTGATTTAAGCGGGAGTCGGAATGAGCAGTTCTTC